This T cell receptor (beta chain) was obtained from a study of OX40 agonist ivuxolimab in advanced cancers. The germline V and J ends were trimmed by 0 bases and 2 bases, with 16 bases remaining between them. Looked up from germline, CDR1 is SQVTM and CDR2 is ANQGSEA. This CDR3 is 16 amino acids long. Method: immunoSEQ multiplex PCR; TCRdb's copy keeps in-frame clones and lacks some. The sample records more than 30,000 clones, around nine tenths being singletons. This chain uses TRBV29-1 with TRBJ1-2; tentative D call: TRBD1 (6 bases). The specimen was CD4+ or CD8+ T cells sorted from blood, collected in a trial of the OX40 agonist ivuxolimab. The source of this sequence is an adult with an advanced solid tumor such as melanoma, head and neck, liver or kidney cancer. The CDR3 reads CSVEDLGRGHNYGYTF. The DNA for the CDR3 is TGCAGCGTTGAAGATCTCGGTCGGGGGCACAACTATGGCTACACCTTC. The variable domain in full, with the rest retrieved from reference TRBV29-1 and TRBJ1-2, is SAVISQKPSRDICQRGTSLTIQCQVDSQVTMMFWYRQQPGQSLTLIATANQGSEATYESGFVIDKFPISRPNLTFSTLTVSNMSPEDSSIYLCSVEDLGRGHNYGYTFGSGTRLTVV.